Listed here are 26 T cell receptor beta chains from one sample, sequenced in a study of blood T cell repertoires in COVID-19. The assay was immunoSEQ multiplex PCR, and TCRdb's table has in-frame clones only and misses some. The repertoire holds about 110,000 clones, with 70% to 90% as singletons. The sequenced sample consisted of peripheral blood. Receptors were obtained from a man in his forties with acute or convalescent COVID-19.

This rearrangement joins TRBV5-1 to TRBJ2-1; the match to TRBD1 covers 8 bases. The junction had 10 bases not matched to a gene; V was cut back by 5 bases and J by 0 bases. This CDR3 has 17 residues. Germline CDR1 is SGHRS and CDR2 is YFSETQ. The DNA of the CDR3 is TGCGCCAGCAGTCACCAGGGGGCTCGTTCCTCCTACAATGAGCAGTTCTTC. This sequence encodes CASSHQGARSSYNEQFF.

This clone showed up just once. The chain has TRBV5-1 and TRBJ2-7; D may be TRBD1 (6 bases). Trimming shortened V by 7 bases and J by 0 bases, and 20 bases separated the two germline ends. Germline lookup yields CDR1 SGHRS and CDR2 YFSETQ. This CDR3 region has 16 residues. Written as DNA, the CDR3 is TGCGCCAGCGCACATACCGGGACACTGAGCTCCTACGAGCAGTACTTC. It yields the protein CASAHTGTLSSYEQYF.

CDR3 sequence: CASSMHRQETQYF. In DNA form, the CDR3 reads TGTGCCAGTAGTATGCACAGACAAGAGACCCAGTACTTC. The chain joins TRBV19 to TRBJ2-5; no firm D call. Per the germline V gene, CDR1 is LNHDA and CDR2 is SQIVND (reference sequence). This CDR3 spans 13 amino acids. With 3 bases removed from V and 2 bases from J, the gap between germline ends came to 7 bases.

The rearrangement uses TRBV5-4 and TRBJ2-7, with D maybe TRBD1 (7 bases). CDR1 and CDR2 (germline): SGHNT, YYREEE (reference sequence). The length of the CDR3 is 14 residues. Trimming took off 0 bases at V and 4 bases at J, with 11 bases between the two ends. The CDR3 DNA is TGTGCCAGCAGCTTGGCAGGGGGGAAGTACGAGCAGTACTTC. Translated: CASSLAGGKYEQYF.

The CDR3 DNA is TGTGCCAGCAGTGACAGGGACAGGGAGTACACCGGGGAGCTGTTTTTT. Amino acids: CASSDRDREYTGELFF. The chain employs TRBV25-1 and TRBJ2-2; the match to TRBD1 covers 9 bases. Germline V lookup: CDR1 MGHDK, CDR2 SYGVNS. The CDR3 runs 16 residues. The ends lost 3 bases at V and 3 bases at J; junction bases unmatched: 5.

The chain combines TRBV6-5 with TRBJ1-1; TRBD1 aligns across 10 bases. The germline V gene has CDR1 MNHEY and CDR2 SVGAGI. The CDR3 is made up of 15 amino acids. V shed 4 bases and J 4 bases; nucleotides not matched to a gene: 6. The DNA for the CDR3 is TGTGCCAGCAGTTCCCCATGGACAGGGGGCACTGAAGCTTTCTTT. Encoded protein: CASSSPWTGGTEAFF.

A single count supports this clone. The chain links TRBV28 to TRBJ2-1; TRBD2 matches at 8 bases. This CDR3 has 13 residues. Germline-derived CDR1 and CDR2 are MDHEN and SYDVKM. The trim removed 8 bases at V and 3 bases at J, leaving 3 bases unmatched. The CDR3 loop reads CASVLAGYNEQFF. As DNA, the CDR3 is TGTGCCAGCGTGCTAGCGGGCTACAATGAGCAGTTCTTC.

The chain has TRBV6-5 and TRBJ1-1; no clear D. This CDR3 spans 14 amino acids. V was shortened by 3 bases and J by 6 bases, with 14 bases between the two germline ends. In germline, CDR1 is MNHEY, CDR2 SVGAGI. CDR3 in amino acids: CASSYSKTRAEAFF. CDR3 nucleotides: TGTGCCAGCAGTTATTCGAAAACTAGGGCTGAAGCTTTCTTT.

The chain couples TRBV6-1 to TRBJ2-5; 8 bases align to TRBD2. Germline CDR1 reads MNHNS; CDR2 reads SASEGT. The V gene end was trimmed by 3 bases and the J gene end by 7 bases; junction bases not matched to a gene: 7. The CDR3 consists of 14 residues. CDR3 in DNA: TGTGCCAGCAGTGACCTACTAGCGGCTATGACCCAGTACTTC. Translation gives CASSDLLAAMTQYF.

The J gene is TRBJ2-3, the V gene TRBV10-1, with D unresolved. Trimming removed 2 bases from V and 1 base from J, with 10 bases in between. Germline CDR1 WNHNN, CDR2 SYGVQD (reference sequence). The CDR3 is made up of 15 amino acids. This chain's CDR3 is CASSEGSAGTDTQYF. The CDR3 DNA is TGCGCCAGCAGTGAGGGTTCTGCAGGCACAGATACGCAGTATTTT.

This rearrangement joins TRBV7-9 to TRBJ1-5; TRBD1 matches 8 bases. CDR1 and CDR2 from the germline V gene are SEHNR and FQNEAQ (reference sequence). Unmatched junction bases numbered 13, after V lost 1 base and J lost 2 bases. The CDR3 extends over 19 amino acids. This chain's CDR3 is CASSLGVRTGYYGNQPQHF. In DNA, the CDR3 is TGTGCCAGCAGCTTAGGGGTTAGGACAGGGTACTATGGCAATCAGCCCCAGCATTTT.

This rearrangement joins TRBV5-6 to TRBJ2-2; tentative D call: TRBD1 (6 bases). CDR1 SGHDT and CDR2 YYEEEE come from the germline V gene. The CDR3 consists of 15 residues. V was trimmed by 4 bases and J by 3 bases, leaving 13 bases between them. CDR3 amino acids: CASSPRTVYTGELFF. In DNA, the CDR3 is TGTGCCAGCAGCCCGAGGACAGTTTACACCGGGGAGCTGTTTTTT. Using reference TRBV5-6 and TRBJ2-2 for the parts outside the CDR3, the full variable domain is DAGVTQSPTHLIKTRGQQVTLRCSPKSGHDTVSWYQQALGQGPQFIFQYYEEEERQRGNFPDRFSGHQFPNYSSELNVNALLLGDSALYLCASSPRTVYTGELFFGEGSRLTVL.

The CDR3 DNA reads TGTGCCAGCTCACCACCAGGGAGAAGAGAGACCCAGTACTTC. This translates into CASSPPGRRETQYF. The chain joins TRBV18 to TRBJ2-5, with D perhaps matching TRBD2 (5 bases). Trimming cost V 0 bases and J 4 bases, with 9 bases left between them. This CDR3 is 14 amino acids long. Germline CDR1 KGHSH, CDR2 LQKENI.

The chain links TRBV4-2 to TRBJ2-1; 14 bases match TRBD2. The CDR3 extends over 16 amino acids. Germline V gene lookup returns CDR1 LGHNA and CDR2 YNFKEQ. Trimming at V came to 4 bases and at J to 6 bases, leaving 5 bases not matched to a gene. The CDR3, as DNA: TGTGCCAGCAGCCGAGGGACTAGCGGGGGTCCCAATGAGCAGTTCTTC. Its translation is CASSRGTSGGPNEQFF.

The chain is built from TRBV9 and TRBJ2-7; maybe TRBD2 (5 bases). Germline CDR1 reads SGDLS; CDR2 reads YYNGEE. The V and J ends lost 2 bases and 3 bases respectively, with 12 bases between them. There are 14 residues in the CDR3. The CDR3 sequence is CASSVLAADYEQYF. The CDR3 DNA is TGTGCCAGCAGCGTTCTAGCAGCCGACTACGAGCAGTACTTC. Based on the CDR3 plus reference TRBV9 and TRBJ2-7, the full variable domain is DSGVTQTPKHLITATGQRVTLRCSPRSGDLSVYWYQQSLDQGLQFLIQYYNGEERAKGNILERFSAQQFPDLHSELNLSSLELGDSALYFCASSVLAADYEQYFGPGTRLTVT.

The chain has TRBV7-9 and TRBJ2-7; 9 bases match TRBD2. V lost 3 bases and J lost 4; bases outside the gene matches: 4. Germline CDR1 is SEHNR and CDR2 is FQNEAQ (reference sequence). The CDR3 covers 14 residues. The CDR3 is CASSFGLAIYEQYF. The CDR3 DNA reads as TGTGCCAGCAGCTTCGGACTAGCGATTTACGAGCAGTACTTC.

The genes are TRBV5-5 and TRBJ1-6; 7 bases map to TRBD1. The CDR3 runs to 15 residues. Germline V gene data show CDR1 as SGHKS and CDR2 as YYEKEE (reference sequence). J was trimmed by 7 bases and V by 3 bases; bases with no gene match: 7. The CDR3 nucleotides read TGTGCCAGCAGCTCTACAGGGGCGGTAAATTCACCCCTCCACTTT. It is translated as CASSSTGAVNSPLHF.

This chain links TRBV5-6 with TRBJ2-4; TRBD2 matches at 8 bases. The DNA end is more similar to TRBJ2-5, so the J call may be wrong. The CDR3 consists of 12 residues. CDR1 is SGHDT, CDR2 YYEEEE, per germline. The CDR3 DNA sequence: TGTGCCAGCAGCCGGGAGGGAGGGACCCAGTACTTC. Its protein product is CASSREGGTQYF.

V and J are TRBV7-9 and TRBJ2-2; perhaps TRBD2 as D (7 bases). The CDR3 spans 17 residues. The V end was cut by 4 bases, the J end by 0 bases, with 15 bases between. Germline CDR1 and CDR2: SEHNR and FQNEAQ (reference sequence). The CDR3 bases are TGTGCCAGCAGCTCGAAACAGGGAGGGCCGAACACCGGGGAGCTGTTTTTT. Amino acids: CASSSKQGGPNTGELFF.

V gene TRBV4-2 combines with J gene TRBJ2-7; possibly TRBD2 for D (6 bases). The germline V gene has CDR1 LGHNA and CDR2 YNFKEQ. The CDR3 spans 15 residues. The V end was cut by 5 bases, the J end by 3 bases, with 17 bases between. Here the CDR3 DNA reads TGTGCCAGCAGCACACTCCCGGGACTTCGCTACGAGCAGTACTTC. This gives the protein CASSTLPGLRYEQYF.

J is TRBJ2-1 and V is TRBV7-3; TRBD2 agrees at 9 bases. The CDR3 has 15 amino acids. V lost 5 bases and J lost 4; bases outside the gene matches: 6. From germline, CDR1 is SGHTA and CDR2 FQGTGA. The CDR3 DNA sequence: TGTGCCAGCAGCCGATCCCTAGCGGGATACAATGAGCAGTTCTTC. Its translation is CASSRSLAGYNEQFF.

Here the CDR3 reads CSVVPSGHNEQFF. The CDR3 DNA is TGCAGCGTTGTTCCTAGCGGTCACAATGAGCAGTTCTTC. The rearrangement uses TRBV29-1 and TRBJ2-1, with TRBD2 identical over 7 bases. The CDR3 contains 13 residues. V lost 4 bases and J lost 5; bases outside the gene matches: 5. Looked up from germline, CDR1 is SQVTM and CDR2 is ANQGSEA.

The table lists this clone with a few counts. This chain uses TRBV2 with TRBJ1-6, with D maybe TRBD1 (5 bases). The CDR3 has 14 amino acids. In germline, CDR1 is SNHLY, CDR2 FYNNEI. The V end lost 2 bases, the J end lost 10 bases, and 12 bases lay between the germline ends. Written as DNA, the CDR3 is TGTGCCAGCAGTGAAAGGACACGGGTGTCACCCCTCCACTTT. Protein: CASSERTRVSPLHF. Filled out from reference TRBV2 and TRBJ1-6, the complete variable domain reads EPEVTQTPSHQVTQMGQEVILRCVPISNHLYFYWYRQILGQKVEFLVSFYNNEISEKSEIFDDQFSVERPDGSNFTLKIRSTKLEDSAMYFCASSERTRVSPLHFGNGTRLTVT.

The V call is TRBV3-1 (or the pseudogene TRBV3-2), the J call TRBJ2-7; D is possibly TRBD1 (5 bases). Germline values: CDR1 LGHDT, CDR2 YNNKEL (reference sequence). The CDR3 length is 14 residues. V lost 3 bases and J lost 5, with 14 bases in between. The CDR3 DNA is TGTGCCAGCAGCCAGTCCCAGGGAAGGAACGAGCAGTACTTC. Translation gives CASSQSQGRNEQYF.

This chain joins TRBV30 and TRBJ1-5, with 7 bases fitting TRBD1. The CDR3 has 13 residues. Germline-derived CDR1 and CDR2 are GTSNPN and SVGIG (reference sequence). The trim removed 1 base at V and 6 bases at J, leaving 3 bases unmatched. The CDR3 reads CAWSEAGGQPQHF. For the CDR3, the DNA is TGTGCCTGGAGTGAGGCAGGGGGTCAGCCCCAGCATTTT.

The genes are TRBV7-8 and TRBJ2-3; D gene uncertain. This CDR3 contains 15 residues. Germline V gives CDR1 SGHVS, CDR2 FQNEAQ. V lost 5 bases and J lost 0, with 12 bases in between. The CDR3 nucleotides read TGTGCCAGCAGCCGATGGCATCTTAGCACAGATACGCAGTATTTT. It is translated as CASSRWHLSTDTQYF.